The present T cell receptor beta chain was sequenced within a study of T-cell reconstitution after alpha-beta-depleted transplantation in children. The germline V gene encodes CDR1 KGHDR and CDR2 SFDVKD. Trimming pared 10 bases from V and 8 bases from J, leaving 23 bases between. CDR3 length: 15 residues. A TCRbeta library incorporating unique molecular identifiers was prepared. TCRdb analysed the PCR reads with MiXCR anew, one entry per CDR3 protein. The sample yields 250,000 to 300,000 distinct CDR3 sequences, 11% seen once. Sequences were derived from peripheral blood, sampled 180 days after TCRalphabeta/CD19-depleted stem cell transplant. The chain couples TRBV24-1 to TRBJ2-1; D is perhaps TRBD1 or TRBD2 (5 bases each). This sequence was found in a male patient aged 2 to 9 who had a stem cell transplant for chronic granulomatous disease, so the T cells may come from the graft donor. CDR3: CATAQRDALRDEQFF. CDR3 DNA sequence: TGTGCCACTGCACAACGGGACGCCCTTCGGGATGAGCAGTTCTTC.